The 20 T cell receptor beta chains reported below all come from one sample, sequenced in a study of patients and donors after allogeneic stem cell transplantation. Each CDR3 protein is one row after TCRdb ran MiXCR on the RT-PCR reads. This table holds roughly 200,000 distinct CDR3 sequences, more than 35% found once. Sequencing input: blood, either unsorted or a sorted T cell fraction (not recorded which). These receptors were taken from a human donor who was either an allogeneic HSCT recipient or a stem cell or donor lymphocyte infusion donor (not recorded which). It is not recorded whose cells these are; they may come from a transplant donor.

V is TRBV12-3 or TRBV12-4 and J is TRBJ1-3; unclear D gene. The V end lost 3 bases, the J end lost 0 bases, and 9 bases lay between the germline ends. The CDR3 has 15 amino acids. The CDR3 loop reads CASSFYQFSGNTIYF. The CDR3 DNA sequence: TGTGCCAGCAGTTTTTACCAGTTCTCTGGAAACACCATATATTTT.

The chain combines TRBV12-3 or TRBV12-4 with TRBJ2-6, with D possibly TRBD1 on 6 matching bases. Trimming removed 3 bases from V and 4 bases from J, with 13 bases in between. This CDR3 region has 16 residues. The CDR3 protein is CASSFLTGSGANVLTF. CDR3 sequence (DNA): TGTGCCAGCAGTTTTCTAACAGGGTCAGGGGCCAACGTCCTGACTTTC.

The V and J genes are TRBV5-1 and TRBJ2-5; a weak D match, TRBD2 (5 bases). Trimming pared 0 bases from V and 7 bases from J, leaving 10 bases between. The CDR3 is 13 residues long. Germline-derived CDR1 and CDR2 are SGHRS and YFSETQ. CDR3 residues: CASSLGRGRTQYF. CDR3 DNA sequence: TGCGCCAGCAGCTTGGGACGCGGGCGGACCCAGTACTTC. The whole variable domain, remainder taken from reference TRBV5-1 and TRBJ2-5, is KAGVTQTPRYLIKTRGQQVTLSCSPISGHRSVSWYQQTPGQGLQFLFEYFSETQRNKGNFPGRFSGRQFSNSRSEMNVSTLELGDSALYLCASSLGRGRTQYFGPGTRLLVL.

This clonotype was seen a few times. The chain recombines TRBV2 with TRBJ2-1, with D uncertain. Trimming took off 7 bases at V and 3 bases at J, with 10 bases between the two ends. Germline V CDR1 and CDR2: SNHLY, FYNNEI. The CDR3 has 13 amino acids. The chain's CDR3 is CASKHTDYNEQFF. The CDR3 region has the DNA TGTGCCAGCAAACATACCGACTACAATGAGCAGTTCTTC.

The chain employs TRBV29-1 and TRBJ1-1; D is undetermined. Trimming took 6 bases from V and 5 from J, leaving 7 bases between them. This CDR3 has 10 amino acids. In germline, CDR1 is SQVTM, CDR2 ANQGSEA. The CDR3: CSVAGTEAFF. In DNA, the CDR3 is TGCAGCGTCGCGGGGACTGAAGCTTTCTTT.

CDR3 amino acids: CASSQGGDGNTIYF. CDR3 nucleotides: TGCGCCAGCAGCCAGGGAGGGGATGGAAACACCATATATTTT. The rearrangement joins TRBV5-1 to TRBJ1-3; perhaps TRBD1 as D (5 bases). Germline lookup yields CDR1 SGHRS and CDR2 YFSETQ. Trimming took 4 bases from V and 3 from J, leaving 11 bases between them. The CDR3 loop spans 14 amino acids. The entire variable domain, with the rest obtained from reference TRBV5-1 and TRBJ1-3, is as follows: KAGVTQTPRYLIKTRGQQVTLSCSPISGHRSVSWYQQTPGQGLQFLFEYFSETQRNKGNFPGRFSGRQFSNSRSEMNVSTLELGDSALYLCASSQGGDGNTIYFGEGSWLTVV.

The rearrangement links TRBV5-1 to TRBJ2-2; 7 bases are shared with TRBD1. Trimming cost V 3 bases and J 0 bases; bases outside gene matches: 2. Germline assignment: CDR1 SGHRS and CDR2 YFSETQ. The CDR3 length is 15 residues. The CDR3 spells CASSSGQPNTGELFF. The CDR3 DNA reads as TGCGCCAGCAGCTCGGGACAGCCGAACACCGGGGAGCTGTTTTTT.

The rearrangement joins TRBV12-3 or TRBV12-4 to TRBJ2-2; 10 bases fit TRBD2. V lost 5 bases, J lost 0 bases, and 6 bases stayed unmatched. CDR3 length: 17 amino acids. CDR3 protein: CASSPWTSGTNTGELFF. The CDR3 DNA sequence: TGTGCCAGCAGTCCCTGGACTAGCGGAACGAACACCGGGGAGCTGTTTTTT.

The CDR3 spells CASSQEVAPAANRHSNYGYTF. CDR3 coding DNA: TGCGCCAGCAGCCAAGAGGTAGCCCCCGCTGCAAACAGGCATTCGAACTATGGCTACACCTTC. The rearrangement links TRBV4-1 to TRBJ1-2; D possibly corresponds to TRBD1 (5 bases). Germline CDR1 and CDR2: MGHRA and YSYEKL. V was clipped by 0 bases and J by 2 bases, with 28 bases between them. The CDR3 contains 21 residues.

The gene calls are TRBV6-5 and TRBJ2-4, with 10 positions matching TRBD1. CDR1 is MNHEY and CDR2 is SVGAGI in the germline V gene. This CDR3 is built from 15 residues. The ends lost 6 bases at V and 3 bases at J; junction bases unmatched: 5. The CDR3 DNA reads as TGTGCCAGCAGCCGGACAGGGGGGGTCAAAAACATTCAGTACTTC. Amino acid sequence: CASSRTGGVKNIQYF.

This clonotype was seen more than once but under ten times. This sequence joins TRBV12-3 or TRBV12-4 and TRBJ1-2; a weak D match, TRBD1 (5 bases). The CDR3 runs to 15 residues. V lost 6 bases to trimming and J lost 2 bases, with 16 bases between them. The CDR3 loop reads CASRISNQGNYGYTF. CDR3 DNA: TGTGCCAGCAGAATATCCAACCAGGGCAACTATGGCTACACCTTC.

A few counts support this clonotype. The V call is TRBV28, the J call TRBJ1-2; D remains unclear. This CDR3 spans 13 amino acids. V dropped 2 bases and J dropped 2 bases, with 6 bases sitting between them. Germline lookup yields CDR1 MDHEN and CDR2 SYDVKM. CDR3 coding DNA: TGTGCCAGCAGTTTAAGGACGAACTATGGCTACACCTTC. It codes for CASSLRTNYGYTF.

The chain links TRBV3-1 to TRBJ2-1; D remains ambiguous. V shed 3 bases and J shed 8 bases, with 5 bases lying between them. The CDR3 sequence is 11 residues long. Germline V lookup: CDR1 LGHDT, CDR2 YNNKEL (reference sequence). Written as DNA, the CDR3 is TGTGCCAGCAGCCAGTCCTATGAGCAGTTCTTC. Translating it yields CASSQSYEQFF.

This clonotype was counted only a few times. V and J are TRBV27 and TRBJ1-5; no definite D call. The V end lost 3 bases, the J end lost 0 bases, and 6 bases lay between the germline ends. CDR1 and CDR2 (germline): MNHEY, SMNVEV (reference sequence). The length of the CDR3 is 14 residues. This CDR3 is CASSLRVSNQPQHF. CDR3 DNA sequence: TGTGCCAGCAGTTTGCGGGTTAGCAATCAGCCCCAGCATTTT.

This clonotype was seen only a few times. CDR3 sequence: CASTQIRESDSPLHF. The CDR3 DNA is TGTGCCAGCACTCAAATCAGGGAATCGGATTCACCCCTCCACTTT. The rearrangement links TRBV28 to TRBJ1-6; D may be TRBD1 (5 bases). The ends were cut back, 7 bases at V and 8 bases at J, with 18 bases in the middle. This CDR3 comprises 15 residues. Germline V gene data show CDR1 as MDHEN and CDR2 as SYDVKM.

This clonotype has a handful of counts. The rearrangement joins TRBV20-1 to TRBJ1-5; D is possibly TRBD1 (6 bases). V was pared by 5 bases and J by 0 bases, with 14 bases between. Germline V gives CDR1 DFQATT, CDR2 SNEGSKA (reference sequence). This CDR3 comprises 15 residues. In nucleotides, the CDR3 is TGCAGTGCTTTCCTACAGGGTTATAGCAATCAGCCCCAGCATTTT. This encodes CSAFLQGYSNQPQHF.

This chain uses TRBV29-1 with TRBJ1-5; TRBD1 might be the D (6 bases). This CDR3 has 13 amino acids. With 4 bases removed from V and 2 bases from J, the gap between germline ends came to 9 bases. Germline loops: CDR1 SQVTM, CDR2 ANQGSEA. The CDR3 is CSVAGHRNQPQHF. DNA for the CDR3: TGCAGCGTTGCGGGACACCGCAATCAGCCCCAGCATTTT.

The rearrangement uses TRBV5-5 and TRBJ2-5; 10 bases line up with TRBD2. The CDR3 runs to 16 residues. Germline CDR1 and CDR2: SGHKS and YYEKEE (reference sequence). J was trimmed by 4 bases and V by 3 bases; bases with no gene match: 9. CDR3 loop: CASSSWGTSVLETQYF. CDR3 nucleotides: TGTGCCAGCAGCTCCTGGGGGACTAGCGTTTTAGAGACCCAGTACTTC.

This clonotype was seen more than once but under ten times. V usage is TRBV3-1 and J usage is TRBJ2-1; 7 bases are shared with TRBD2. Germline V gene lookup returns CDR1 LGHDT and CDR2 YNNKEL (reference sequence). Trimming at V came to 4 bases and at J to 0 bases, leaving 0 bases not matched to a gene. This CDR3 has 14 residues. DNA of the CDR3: TGTGCCAGCAGCCGACTAGCCTCCTACAATGAGCAGTTCTTC. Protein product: CASSRLASYNEQFF.

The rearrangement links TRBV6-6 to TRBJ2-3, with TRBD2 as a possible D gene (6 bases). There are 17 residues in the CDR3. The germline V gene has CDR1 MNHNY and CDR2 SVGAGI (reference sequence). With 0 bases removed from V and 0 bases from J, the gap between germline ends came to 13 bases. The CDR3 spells CASSYSSGPESTDTQYF. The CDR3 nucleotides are TGTGCCAGCAGTTACTCGAGCGGGCCCGAAAGCACAGATACGCAGTATTTT.